Listed below are T cell receptor beta chains from one sample, sequenced in a study of shared clonotypes between healthy human individuals. Generated by immunoSEQ multiplex PCR, the TCRdb table keeps only in-frame clones and is missing some. The table includes millions of clones, about 92% detected once. Material for sequencing was naive CD4+ T cells sorted from blood. These receptors were collected from a man between 18 and 35 years old in good health. Both conserved end residues are part of each CDR3. Each record gives: CDR3 DNA, CDR3 protein, V gene, clone size, J gene, D gene. A D gene is named only where the DNA matches it firmly. Some rows have no size entry. The others give once, few or many, or a class for an expanded clone.

CDR3nt: TGTGCCAGCAGTGAAGCGTCGGGGGTGGAGTACTTC; CDR3aa: CASSEASGVEYF; v_gene: TRBV6-1; abundance: .; j_gene: TRBJ2-7; d_gene: .
CDR3nt: TGCAGCGTTGCCGTTAGAGGTTCCGTACTCGAGCAGTACTTC; CDR3aa: CSVAVRGSVLEQYF; v_gene: TRBV29-1; abundance: .; j_gene: TRBJ2-7; d_gene: .
CDR3nt: TGCGCCAGCAGTGAGGTCAGGCGGCCCGAGGGGACCCAGTACTTC; CDR3aa: CASSEVRRPEGTQYF; v_gene: TRBV10-1; abundance: few; j_gene: TRBJ2-5; d_gene: .
CDR3nt: TGTGCCACCCTAGCGGGGGCGCTCACCGGGGAGCTGTTTTTT; CDR3aa: CATLAGALTGELFF; v_gene: TRBV19; abundance: .; j_gene: TRBJ2-2; d_gene: TRBD2
CDR3nt: TGTGCCAGCAGCTTAAGTCTAGGCTACAAAAAAGAGACCCAGTACTTC; CDR3aa: CASSLSLGYKKETQYF; v_gene: TRBV11-2; abundance: .; j_gene: TRBJ2-5; d_gene: .
CDR3nt: TGTGCTAGTGGTTTGGTATCTGGCGGACGGGGAGAGACCCAGTACTTC; CDR3aa: CASGLVSGGRGETQYF; v_gene: TRBV12-5; abundance: .; j_gene: TRBJ2-5; d_gene: .
CDR3nt: TGCGCCAGCAGCGAGACAGGGGGCTTTGAAAAACTGTTTTTT; CDR3aa: CASSETGGFEKLFF; v_gene: TRBV5-1; abundance: .; j_gene: TRBJ1-4; d_gene: TRBD1
CDR3nt: TGTGCCAGCAGAAGGGATTCTGGGGCCAACGTCCTGACTTTC; CDR3aa: CASRRDSGANVLTF; v_gene: TRBV7-9; abundance: .; j_gene: TRBJ2-6; d_gene: .
CDR3nt: TGCGCCAGCAAGGAACAGGGGGCGCCAAGTGAGCAGTTCTTC; CDR3aa: CASKEQGAPSEQFF; v_gene: TRBV10-2; abundance: .; j_gene: TRBJ2-1; d_gene: TRBD1
CDR3nt: TGTGCCAGCAGTACACTGGACTCTGGAAACACCATATATTTT; CDR3aa: CASSTLDSGNTIYF; v_gene: TRBV25-1; abundance: .; j_gene: TRBJ1-3; d_gene: .
CDR3nt: TGTGCCAGCAGCCCGGGGGCAGCTAACTATGGCTACACCTTC; CDR3aa: CASSPGAANYGYTF; v_gene: TRBV7-6; abundance: once; j_gene: TRBJ1-2; d_gene: .
CDR3nt: TGTGCCAGCAGTCGGACAGGAGATTACTACGAGCAGTACTTC; CDR3aa: CASSRTGDYYEQYF; v_gene: TRBV6-1; abundance: once; j_gene: TRBJ2-7; d_gene: TRBD1
CDR3nt: TGTGCCACCCACCGAGGCTCCTACGAGCAGTACTTC; CDR3aa: CATHRGSYEQYF; v_gene: TRBV28; abundance: .; j_gene: TRBJ2-7; d_gene: .
CDR3nt: TGTGCCAGCAAAGAGGGGGCGACTAGCACAGATACGCAGTATTTT; CDR3aa: CASKEGATSTDTQYF; v_gene: TRBV6-5; abundance: .; j_gene: TRBJ2-3; d_gene: TRBD1
CDR3nt: TGTGCCAGTAGGGGATTTGGTAGGGCAGCCTACGAGCAGTACTTC; CDR3aa: CASRGFGRAAYEQYF; v_gene: TRBV19; abundance: few; j_gene: TRBJ2-7; d_gene: .
CDR3nt: TGTGCCAGCAGTTTATACGATCAAGAGACCCAGTACTTC; CDR3aa: CASSLYDQETQYF; v_gene: TRBV27; abundance: .; j_gene: TRBJ2-5; d_gene: .
CDR3nt: TGTGCCAGCCCGAAGGGACACCCGAACACCGGGGAGCTGTTTTTT; CDR3aa: CASPKGHPNTGELFF; v_gene: TRBV6-6; abundance: .; j_gene: TRBJ2-2; d_gene: .
CDR3nt: TGTGCCAGCAGTGAAGACAGACATCAGCCCCAGCATTTT; CDR3aa: CASSEDRHQPQHF; v_gene: TRBV2; abundance: .; j_gene: TRBJ1-5; d_gene: .
CDR3nt: TGTGCCAGCAGTTTTGAGGACCAACTGGGGAGGACCCAGTACTTC; CDR3aa: CASSFEDQLGRTQYF; v_gene: TRBV27; abundance: .; j_gene: TRBJ2-5; d_gene: .